The rows below give T cell receptor beta chains drawn from one sample of a study of blood T cell repertoires in COVID-19. Libraries were prepared by immunoSEQ multiplex PCR; TCRdb keeps only in-frame clonotypes and omits some of them. The table includes tens of thousands of clones, about 82% detected once. Input material: peripheral blood. Source of these receptors: a human donor in a cohort sampled during active COVID-19. The conserved cysteine and the conserved F or W are not part of the CDR3 here.

V gene: TRBV29-1; CDR3 protein: SVREQGGDGYT
V gene: TRBV7-9; CDR3 protein: ASSVGLAGGHYNEQF
V gene: TRBV6-4; CDR3 protein: ASTLSRSQGADGYT
V gene: TRBV5-1; CDR3 protein: ASSLGAGGGEQY
V gene: TRBV6-2/TRBV6-3; CDR3 protein: ASSFGQGVEYEQY
V gene: TRBV7-2; CDR3 protein: ASSPQGGRYGYT
V gene: TRBV19; CDR3 protein: ATSGGRNQPQH
V gene: TRBV7-9; CDR3 protein: ASSLAQGYEQY
V gene: TRBV7-9; CDR3 protein: ASSNSGRGGSSYNEQF
V gene: TRBV6-2/TRBV6-3; CDR3 protein: ASSWAGGTGELF
V gene: TRBV18; CDR3 protein: ASSSRTGEETQY
V gene: TRBV24-1; CDR3 protein: ATSVGSGGSYNEQF
V gene: TRBV12-5; CDR3 protein: ASGLEPRGNEKLF
V gene: TRBV5-6; CDR3 protein: ASSLYGGAKNEQF
V gene: TRBV7-8; CDR3 protein: ASSSGEGLNTEAF
V gene: TRBV2; CDR3 protein: ARSGGRGDTQY
V gene: TRBV7-3; CDR3 protein: ASSSGILAGHDEQF
V gene: TRBV29-1; CDR3 protein: SVEVGQGWEQY
V gene: TRBV29-1; CDR3 protein: SVESIRGYGYT
V gene: TRBV18; CDR3 protein: ASSPPAVMYEQY
V gene: TRBV7-8; CDR3 protein: ASSRTGGETQY
V gene: TRBV6-2/TRBV6-3; CDR3 protein: ASSYSGSRTYEQY
V gene: TRBV7-2; CDR3 protein: ASSPRTGRMNTEAF
V gene: TRBV6-5; CDR3 protein: ASSYSTGSYNEQF
V gene: TRBV5-1; CDR3 protein: ASSLGLGLETQY
V gene: TRBV5-3; CDR3 protein: ARSGPSTGCTDTQY
V gene: TRBV5-1; CDR3 protein: ASSRLSGGGNTDTQY
V gene: TRBV9; CDR3 protein: ASSVRQDTNTEAF
V gene: TRBV3-1/TRBV3-2; CDR3 protein: ASSRLDYEQY
V gene: TRBV6-5; CDR3 protein: ASGAERSNQPQH
V gene: TRBV7-8; CDR3 protein: ASSLALGNYGYT
V gene: TRBV9; CDR3 protein: ASSVGTQGEQY
V gene: TRBV12-3/TRBV12-4; CDR3 protein: ASSRGSGNTIY
V gene: TRBV19; CDR3 protein: ASSIDDNSYEQY
V gene: TRBV11-3; CDR3 protein: ASSLAGYLAVSWAKNIQY
V gene: TRBV5-1; CDR3 protein: ASSVQVGENIQY
V gene: TRBV19; CDR3 protein: ATQGSGKFLYEQF
V gene: TRBV27; CDR3 protein: ASATASVTGELF
V gene: TRBV29-1; CDR3 protein: SVEGWTATGELF
V gene: TRBV11-3; CDR3 protein: ASTRTGAGDTQY
V gene: TRBV19; CDR3 protein: ASSIRDSLTYEQY
V gene: TRBV7-2; CDR3 protein: ASSLHAGTGSYEQY
V gene: TRBV14; CDR3 protein: ASSFRGGQDIQY
V gene: TRBV2; CDR3 protein: ASRPGGTEAF
V gene: TRBV5-4; CDR3 protein: ASSLLLAGGTDTQY
V gene: TRBV3-1/TRBV3-2; CDR3 protein: ASGEQGGVYGYT
V gene: TRBV10-3; CDR3 protein: AISGGDSANYGYT
V gene: TRBV11-3; CDR3 protein: ASSLAGTGGYEQY
V gene: TRBV5-6; CDR3 protein: ASSLETQNSPLH
V gene: TRBV7-9; CDR3 protein: ASSLGLRQGATEAF